The rows below give T cell receptor beta chains drawn from one sample of a study of cytomegalovirus exposure and HLA in healthy donors. Clones were sequenced by immunoSEQ multiplex PCR, and TCRdb holds only the in-frame ones, with some missing. The table has around 150,000 clones, 55% to 80% seen once; the top ten hold roughly 7%. Input material: PBMCs. These receptors were taken from a woman in her sixties or seventies in good health and CMV-seropositive. Each CDR3 is given with its conserved first and last residue. The D gene is left open where the match is weak. Size is stated for part of the rows, as once, few or many counts, or as a class when the clone is expanded.

cdr3_nt | cdr3_aa | j_call | clone_size | d_call | v_call
TGCGCCAGCAGACTCACCCCCAACAATGAGCAGTTCTTC | CASRLTPNNEQFF | TRBJ2-1 | NA | NA | TRBV5-1
TGTGCCAGCAGTCCCCGACTCAGCTCCTACGAGCAGTACTTC | CASSPRLSSYEQYF | TRBJ2-7 | once | NA | TRBV6-5
TGTGCCTGGAGTTCATACACCGGGGGCTCTGGGGCCAACGTCCTGACTTTC | CAWSSYTGGSGANVLTF | TRBJ2-6 | NA | NA | TRBV30
TGTGCCAGCGCCGGACAGCTAAACACTGAAGCTTTCTTT | CASAGQLNTEAFF | TRBJ1-1 | NA | NA | TRBV6-5
TGTGCCAGCAGTCAGCAGGGGGCCGGGGAGCTGTTTTTT | CASSQQGAGELFF | TRBJ2-2 | NA | TRBD1 | TRBV27
TGTGCCAGCAGCACCAGGCCTCTTGGGAATCAGCCCCAGCATTTT | CASSTRPLGNQPQHF | TRBJ1-5 | NA | NA | TRBV6-5
TGTGCCAGTAGTCTATTAGGGACAGCAAACTCTGGGGCCAACGTCCTGACTTTC | CASSLLGTANSGANVLTF | TRBJ2-6 | NA | TRBD1 | TRBV19
TGTGCCAGCAGCTTGGTGGGCCGTGGGTCGGACTACGAGCAGTACTTC | CASSLVGRGSDYEQYF | TRBJ2-7 | NA | NA | TRBV5-8
TGTGCCAGCAGTGAACAGGGTCTTAATGAAAAACTGTTTTTT | CASSEQGLNEKLFF | TRBJ1-4 | NA | NA | TRBV25-1
TGTGCCTGGAGTCGGAGCGGGAGGGCCCCAGATACGCAGTATTTT | CAWSRSGRAPDTQYF | TRBJ2-3 | NA | TRBD2 | TRBV30
TGTGCCAGCAGCTTAGATAGTAGCGGGAAGTACGAGCAGTACTTC | CASSLDSSGKYEQYF | TRBJ2-7 | NA | TRBD2 | TRBV7-6
TGTGCCAGTAGTCCGACTGGGGCCAGCGTCCTGACTTTC | CASSPTGASVLTF | TRBJ2-6 | NA | NA | TRBV19
TGTGCCAGCAGCGCTGGGGGGGGGAGCAATCAGCCCCAGCATTTT | CASSAGGGSNQPQHF | TRBJ1-5 | NA | NA | TRBV28
TGTGCCAGCAGACGGACAGGGAACTATGGCTACACCTTC | CASRRTGNYGYTF | TRBJ1-2 | NA | TRBD1 | TRBV25-1
TGTGCCAGCAGAACTAGCGGGATGGGGAATGAGCAGTTCTTC | CASRTSGMGNEQFF | TRBJ2-1 | NA | TRBD2 | TRBV2
TGTGCCAGCAGTTTGGTCGGGTTCTACGAGCAGTACTTC | CASSLVGFYEQYF | TRBJ2-7 | NA | NA | TRBV28
TGTGCCAGCAGTTACTCGAGGTTCGGGGCCGGGGAGCTGTTTTTT | CASSYSRFGAGELFF | TRBJ2-2 | NA | NA | TRBV6-5
TGTGCCAGCAGCCCACAGACAGGCTCGAACACTGAAGCTTTCTTT | CASSPQTGSNTEAFF | TRBJ1-1 | NA | NA | TRBV9
TGCGCCAGCAGCCAAGTGGGAGGGAGGGCCTCCTACGAGCAGTACTTC | CASSQVGGRASYEQYF | TRBJ2-7 | NA | TRBD2 | TRBV4-3
TGTGCCAGCAGCTACCGTGGCGGGAGTAGGTTTGAGCAGTTCTTC | CASSYRGGSRFEQFF | TRBJ2-1 | few | TRBD2 | TRBV7-8
TGCAGCGTTGATTCCAGGGGTCAAGAGACCCAGTACTTC | CSVDSRGQETQYF | TRBJ2-5 | NA | NA | TRBV29-1
TGTGCCAGCAGCCGACAGGGCACCGGGGAGCTGTTTTTT | CASSRQGTGELFF | TRBJ2-2 | NA | TRBD1 | TRBV28
TGCGCCAGCAGTGCTTCGCAGGGACAGCTTGGACCTGGGGCCAACGTCCTGACTTTC | CASSASQGQLGPGANVLTF | TRBJ2-6 | few | TRBD1 | TRBV10-1
TGCAGCGTTGAAAGAGGTTCAAACACTGAAGCTTTCTTT | CSVERGSNTEAFF | TRBJ1-1 | NA | NA | TRBV29-1
TGTGCCTGGAGCGGAACAGGGGTGGCTAATGAAAAACTGTTTTTT | CAWSGTGVANEKLFF | TRBJ1-4 | NA | TRBD1 | TRBV30
TGTGCCAGCAGTTACAATTGGGGAGAGGCGGGCTACACCTTC | CASSYNWGEAGYTF | TRBJ1-2 | few | NA | TRBV6-5
TGTGCCAGTAGTATATACAGCAGCTCCTACAATGAGCAGTTCTTC | CASSIYSSSYNEQFF | TRBJ2-1 | NA | NA | TRBV19